The 15 T cell receptor beta chains presented below share a single source sample, sequenced in a study of shared clonotypes between healthy human individuals. Profiled with immunoSEQ multiplex PCR; TCRdb holds only in-frame clones, not every one. The data show 550,000 to 700,000 clones, with around 73% seen just once and roughly 2% held by the top ten. The sample was memory CD4+ T cells sorted from blood. Indicated subset: CD45RA-negative fraction. The source of these receptors is a woman in her 30s in good health.

The V gene is TRBV10-1, the J gene TRBJ1-1; unclear D gene. V was shortened by 8 bases and J by 6 bases, with 13 bases between the two germline ends. This CDR3 is built from 12 residues. The V gene's germline CDR1 is WNHNN and CDR2 SYGVQD (reference sequence). In nucleotides, the CDR3 is TGCGCCAGCGTTGGGAGTGGGGCTGAAGCTTTCTTT. Translated, it gives CASVGSGAEAFF.

The chain uses TRBV2 and TRBJ1-2, with TRBD1 matching 7 bases. Germline lookup yields CDR1 SNHLY and CDR2 FYNNEI. The V segment lost 4 bases and the J segment 1 base; nucleotides outside the gene matches: 0. CDR3 length equals 13 residues. For the CDR3, the DNA is TGTGCCAGCAGTGCAGGGGGTAACTATGGCTACACCTTC. Encoded protein: CASSAGGNYGYTF.

V is TRBV15 and J is TRBJ1-2; 7 positions match TRBD1. The V and J ends lost 1 base and 6 bases, in that order; junction bases with no gene match: 11. The CDR3 has 16 amino acids. Germline V gene data show CDR1 as LNHNV and CDR2 as YYDKDF (reference sequence). The CDR3 DNA is TGTGCCACCAGCAGAGCGGCAGGGGGTATGAAGAATGGCTACACCTTC. Its translation: CATSRAAGGMKNGYTF.

V is TRBV10-3 and J is TRBJ1-5, with D maybe TRBD1 (5 bases). CDR3 length equals 16 residues. Per germline, CDR1 ENHRY and CDR2 SYGVKD. V lost 2 bases and J 5 bases, leaving 16 bases between the germline ends. This CDR3 reads CAISEAGGSGHQPQHF. DNA for the CDR3: TGTGCCATCAGTGAGGCGGGGGGATCAGGTCATCAGCCCCAGCATTTT.

The chain carries TRBV5-1 and TRBJ1-1; D gene ambiguous. Trimming took off 4 bases at V and 6 bases at J, with 16 bases between the two ends. The V gene's germline CDR1 is SGHRS and CDR2 YFSETQ. The CDR3 runs to 14 residues. This CDR3 reads CASSITPGSPEAFF. In DNA, the CDR3 is TGCGCCAGCAGCATAACCCCAGGATCCCCTGAAGCTTTCTTT.

The chain couples TRBV4-1 to TRBJ2-1, with TRBD1 matching 8 bases. With V trimmed by 2 bases and J by 10 bases, 7 bases remained unmatched. The CDR3 is 14 amino acids. Germline values: CDR1 MGHRA, CDR2 YSYEKL. The CDR3 DNA reads TGCGCCAGCAGCCAAAGGACAGGGAAGAGCGAGCAGTTCTTC. Translating it yields CASSQRTGKSEQFF.

The chain employs TRBV11-2 and TRBJ1-1; possible D gene TRBD1, 6 bases. With 8 bases removed from V and 3 bases from J, the gap between germline ends came to 13 bases. The germline V gene encodes CDR1 SGHAT and CDR2 FQNNGV. CDR3 length equals 13 residues. The CDR3 DNA reads as TGTGCCAGCTCCAGGGGAGAGGACACTGAAGCTTTCTTT. Its protein is CASSRGEDTEAFF.

V is TRBV28 and J is TRBJ1-1; D unresolved. Trimming pared 7 bases from V and 0 bases from J, leaving 15 bases between. Germline V gene data show CDR1 as MDHEN and CDR2 as SYDVKM. This CDR3 region has 15 residues. For the CDR3, the DNA is TGTGCCAGCACGGGCGGCCCTCCTATGAACACTGAAGCTTTCTTT. Amino acids: CASTGGPPMNTEAFF.

This sequence joins TRBV28 and TRBJ2-2; 10 nucleotides line up with TRBD1. This CDR3 is built from 14 residues. V was pared by 6 bases and J by 9 bases, with 7 bases of the junction left unmatched. Germline V gives CDR1 MDHEN, CDR2 SYDVKM. The CDR3 region is CASREDRGRRELFF. DNA for the CDR3: TGTGCCAGCAGGGAAGACAGGGGGCGGCGGGAGCTGTTTTTT.

This clone was detected a few times. Other nucleotide sequences in the sample specify the same CDR3. V usage is TRBV28 and J usage is TRBJ2-7; D is ambiguous. Germline lookup yields CDR1 MDHEN and CDR2 SYDVKM. CDR3 length: 12 amino acids. V shed 1 base and J shed 2 bases, with 3 bases lying between them. In nucleotides, the CDR3 is TGTGCCAGCAGTTTATCTCCCTACGAGCAGTACTTC. Translation gives CASSLSPYEQYF.

This sequence joins TRBV19 and TRBJ1-5; 8 nucleotides match TRBD1. CDR3 length: 13 residues. Germline CDR1 reads LNHDA; CDR2 reads SQIVND (reference sequence). The ends lost 7 bases at V and 5 bases at J; junction bases unmatched: 4. The DNA for the CDR3 is TGTGCCAGTACCCTACAGGGGGATCAGCCCCAGCATTTT. Protein product: CASTLQGDQPQHF.

The chain recombines TRBV5-4 with TRBJ2-5, with TRBD1 matching 9 bases. CDR1 is SGHNT and CDR2 is YYREEE in the germline V gene (reference sequence). The CDR3 runs 13 residues. The junction had 3 bases not matched to a gene; V was cut back by 4 bases and J by 5 bases. CDR3 coding DNA: TGTGCCAGCAGCCAGACAGGGGGGGAGACCCAGTACTTC. Protein: CASSQTGGETQYF.

V gene TRBV28 combines with J gene TRBJ1-2, with D hard to call. Per the germline V gene, CDR1 is MDHEN and CDR2 is SYDVKM. Trimming removed 9 bases from V and 5 bases from J, with 16 bases in between. The CDR3 has 13 amino acids. CDR3 amino acids: CASKPVGVYGYTF. The CDR3 nucleotides are TGTGCCAGTAAACCGGTTGGGGTTTATGGCTACACCTTC.

This clone appeared a few times. The rearrangement links TRBV5-1 to TRBJ1-1; the D gene is possibly TRBD1 (6 bases). CDR3 size: 14 residues. Germline V gives CDR1 SGHRS, CDR2 YFSETQ. Trimming cost V 4 bases and J 1 base, with 11 bases left between them. The CDR3 is CASSKTTGNTEAFF. The CDR3 bases are TGCGCCAGCAGCAAGACGACAGGGAACACTGAAGCTTTCTTT.

The V call is TRBV28, the J call TRBJ2-7; TRBD1 aligns across 9 bases. The CDR3 has 15 residues. Germline assignment: CDR1 MDHEN and CDR2 SYDVKM. V lost 5 bases and J lost 1; bases outside the gene matches: 6. The CDR3 here is CASSDTGTGSYEQYF. DNA for the CDR3: TGTGCCAGCAGTGACACCGGGACAGGGTCCTACGAGCAGTACTTC.